The 25 T cell receptor beta chains below all came from one sample that was sequenced in a study of CD8 T cells in ankylosing spondylitis. Study-wide points: Apparently characteristic of ankylosing spondylitis blood was a TCR beta motif (roughly 8 highly homologous variants).

Antigens for these TCRs are unknown. TCRdb re-derived calls from the 5' RACE reads in MiXCR, one entry per CDR3 protein. The data show around 770,000 distinct CDR3 sequences, with 12% seen just once and less than 0.65% held by the top ten. Sequencing was performed on blood, either unsorted or a sorted T cell fraction (not recorded which). Receptor source: a male donor with ankylosing spondylitis.

There are a few counts of this clonotype. The chain carries TRBV25-1 and TRBJ2-1; D call uncertain. CDR3 length: 11 residues. V shed 3 bases and J shed 9 bases, with 6 bases lying between them. CDR1 MGHDK and CDR2 SYGVNS come from the germline V gene. CDR3 nucleotides: TGTGCCAGCAGTGATTTTGGTGAGCAGTTCTTC. It codes for CASSDFGEQFF.

This chain joins TRBV4-1 and TRBJ1-3; D call uncertain. Germline V lookup: CDR1 MGHRA, CDR2 YSYEKL. The CDR3 is made up of 14 amino acids. Trimming shortened V by 1 base and J by 3 bases, and 7 bases separated the two germline ends. CDR3 sequence: CASSQVRGGNTIYF. CDR3 DNA: TGCGCCAGCAGCCAAGTCCGCGGTGGAAACACCATATATTTT.

This clonotype was observed a handful of times. J is TRBJ1-1 and V is TRBV3-1; D gene unclear. CDR1 is LGHDT and CDR2 is YNNKEL in the germline V gene (reference sequence). With 5 bases removed from V and 5 bases from J, the gap between germline ends came to 9 bases. The CDR3 is 12 amino acids. CDR3 in DNA: TGTGCCAGCAGCTTCTTTAGGACTGAAGCTTTCTTT. Translation: CASSFFRTEAFF.

This clonotype was counted many times. The J gene is TRBJ2-2, the V gene TRBV29-1, with TRBD1 matching 7 bases. The CDR3 extends over 14 amino acids. Germline CDR1 SQVTM, CDR2 ANQGSEA. Trimming cost V 7 bases and J 3 bases; bases outside gene matches: 8. The CDR3 loop reads CSARQGYDTGELFF. CDR3 sequence (DNA): TGCAGCGCCAGACAGGGTTATGACACCGGGGAGCTGTTTTTT.

The CDR3 nucleotides are TGTGCCAGCAGCCAAACCGGTTTCAAGTTGAACACTGAAGCTTTCTTT. It yields the protein CASSQTGFKLNTEAFF. The chain recombines TRBV4-2 with TRBJ1-1; D gene uncertain. CDR1 and CDR2 from the germline V gene are LGHNA and YNFKEQ. Trimming cost V 2 bases and J 0 bases, with 13 bases left between them. This CDR3 is 16 amino acids long.

The chain couples TRBV6-2 or TRBV6-3 to TRBJ2-5; D gene uncertain. The germline V and J ends were trimmed by 6 bases and 5 bases, with 16 bases remaining between them. This CDR3 is 14 amino acids long. Germline values: CDR1 MNHEY, CDR2 SVGEGT. This CDR3 reads CASSIRVQRETQYF. Here the CDR3 DNA reads TGTGCCAGCAGCATACGGGTCCAGCGCGAGACCCAGTACTTC.

The chain links TRBV7-3 to TRBJ2-2, with a weak D call TRBD1 (5 bases). The CDR3 has 13 residues. V shed 2 bases and J shed 7 bases, with 8 bases lying between them. CDR1 is SGHTA, CDR2 FQGTGA, per germline. The CDR3 DNA reads TGTGCCAGCAGCTTACCAGGGATCGGGGAGCTGTTTTTT. Translated, it gives CASSLPGIGELFF.

At least ten counts were recorded for this clonotype. This chain connects TRBV20-1 to TRBJ2-7; D perhaps matches TRBD1 (6 bases). Germline CDR1 and CDR2: DFQATT and SNEGSKA (reference sequence). Trimming removed 4 bases from V and 4 bases from J, with 8 bases in between. CDR3 length: 11 residues. CDR3 protein: CSATGVYEQYF. DNA for the CDR3: TGCAGTGCTACAGGGGTTTACGAGCAGTACTTC.

This clonotype has more than one count but fewer than ten. The chain employs TRBV20-1 and TRBJ2-3; 7 bases align to TRBD1. CDR1 is DFQATT, CDR2 SNEGSKA, per germline (reference sequence). Trimming took 5 bases from V and 2 from J; bases not matched to a gene: 7. The CDR3 sequence is 14 residues long. The CDR3, as DNA: TGCAGTGCTCGAACAGGGGCGGACACAGATACGCAGTATTTT. This gives the protein CSARTGADTDTQYF.

This clonotype was seen only a few times. The chain carries TRBV18 and TRBJ1-6; D perhaps matches TRBD1 (6 bases). This CDR3 is 15 amino acids long. CDR1 is KGHSH, CDR2 LQKENI, per germline. V lost 3 bases, J lost 9 bases, and 15 bases lay in between. The CDR3 nucleotides read TGTGCCAGCTCACCCGACAGGAGGGATAGTTCACCCCTCCACTTT. Its translation: CASSPDRRDSSPLHF.

This clonotype was found many times. V and J are TRBV20-1 and TRBJ2-5; 11 nucleotides agree with TRBD2. This CDR3 spans 12 amino acids. The germline V gene has CDR1 DFQATT and CDR2 SNEGSKA (reference sequence). The trim removed 6 bases at V and 5 bases at J, leaving 2 bases unmatched. The CDR3 region is CSAGLAVETQYF. CDR3 coding DNA: TGCAGTGCGGGACTAGCGGTGGAGACCCAGTACTTC.

The chain couples TRBV2 to TRBJ2-7; 9 bases fit TRBD2. CDR3 size: 15 residues. Germline assignment: CDR1 SNHLY and CDR2 FYNNEI. The trim removed 5 bases at V and 5 bases at J, leaving 10 bases unmatched. The CDR3 region has the DNA TGTGCCAGCAGTCCGGGGCGGGAGGGCCGGAACGAGCAGTACTTC. Translating it yields CASSPGREGRNEQYF.

The chain joins TRBV4-2 to TRBJ1-3, with a weak D call TRBD1 (5 bases). CDR1 and CDR2 (germline): LGHNA, YNFKEQ. The CDR3 is 17 amino acids. V was clipped by 0 bases and J by 4 bases, with 16 bases between them. The CDR3, as DNA: TGTGCCAGCAGCCAAGACGTTGGCAGGGTGGTAGGAAACACCATATATTTT. It specifies CASSQDVGRVVGNTIYF.

The CDR3 region is CAWRMPGTPDTQYF. The CDR3 DNA is TGTGCCTGGAGAATGCCAGGGACTCCAGATACGCAGTATTTT. The chain uses TRBV30 and TRBJ2-3, with D tentatively TRBD2 (6 bases). V was trimmed by 3 bases and J by 4 bases, leaving 14 bases between them. The CDR3 totals 14 residues. Per germline, CDR1 GTSNPN and CDR2 SVGIG (reference sequence). Full variable domain (missing parts from reference TRBV30 and TRBJ2-3): SQTIHQWPATLVQPVGSPLSLECTVEGTSNPNLYWYRQAAGRGLQLLFYSVGIGQISSEVPQNLSASRPQDRQFILSSKKLLLSDSGFYLCAWRMPGTPDTQYFGPGTRLTVL.

This chain connects TRBV29-1 to TRBJ2-3, with a tentative D call TRBD1 (6 bases). Looked up from germline, CDR1 is SQVTM and CDR2 is ANQGSEA. Between the trimmed V and J ends, which lost 4 bases and 5 bases, there was a span of 13 bases. The CDR3 totals 13 residues. In DNA form, the CDR3 reads TGCAGCGTTGGCTGGGGGCTCGGAGATACGCAGTATTTT. Encoded protein: CSVGWGLGDTQYF.

There are a few counts of this clonotype. The CDR3 is CSGGNWGTYEQYF. The CDR3 DNA sequence: TGCAGCGGAGGGAACTGGGGAACCTACGAGCAGTACTTC. The chain employs TRBV29-1 and TRBJ2-7, with a weak D call TRBD2 (5 bases). V was pared by 7 bases and J by 2 bases, with 15 bases between. The CDR3 is 13 residues long. In germline, CDR1 is SQVTM, CDR2 ANQGSEA.

This clonotype was seen ten or more times. V and J are TRBV20-1 and TRBJ2-7; D ambiguous. V lost 4 bases and J lost 2, with 12 bases in between. CDR3 size: 13 residues. CDR1 and CDR2 (germline): DFQATT, SNEGSKA (reference sequence). This CDR3 is CSATLRPTYEQYF. The CDR3 DNA follows: TGCAGTGCTACCCTCAGGCCCACCTACGAGCAGTACTTC.

Regarding this clonotype: Mismatch with germline at one junction end may stem from a read error. The CDR3 region has the DNA TGCAGTGCTAGTTTTGGGGGACTAGCCACACGGAGGGGAAACTTC. Amino acids: CSASFGGLATRRGNF. The gene calls are TRBV20-1 and TRBJ2-1; 9 bases fit TRBD2. The CDR3 is made up of 15 amino acids. The germline V gene encodes CDR1 DFQATT and CDR2 SNEGSKA (reference sequence).

Only a few counts were recorded for this clonotype. The rearrangement uses TRBV20-1 and TRBJ2-1, with TRBD2 as a possible D gene (5 bases). The V gene lost 3 bases and the J gene lost 8 bases, with 8 bases spanning the gap. The CDR3 extends over 11 amino acids. The germline CDR1 and CDR2 sequences are DFQATT and SNEGSKA (reference sequence). CDR3 coding DNA: TGCAGTGCTAGTGAGAGGGATGAGCAGTTCTTC. Its translation is CSASERDEQFF.

The chain joins TRBV27 to TRBJ2-7; 10 bases fit TRBD2. Germline V lookup: CDR1 MNHEY, CDR2 SMNVEV (reference sequence). The CDR3 loop spans 17 amino acids. The V and J ends lost 2 bases and 3 bases, in that order; junction bases with no gene match: 10. The CDR3 loop is CASSLGPGLAANYEQYF. The DNA of the CDR3 is TGTGCCAGCAGTTTAGGTCCCGGACTAGCGGCTAACTACGAGCAGTACTTC.

The rearrangement links TRBV7-8 to TRBJ2-3; no clear D. The V and J ends lost 2 bases and 3 bases respectively, with 9 bases between them. Germline values: CDR1 SGHVS, CDR2 FQNEAQ. This CDR3 has 14 amino acids. The DNA of the CDR3 is TGTGCCAGCAGCTTACGGCCAATTACAGATACGCAGTATTTT. This sequence encodes CASSLRPITDTQYF.

This chain uses TRBV7-2 with TRBJ2-5; D gene ambiguous. V was clipped by 2 bases and J by 1 base, with 8 bases between them. Germline V CDR1 and CDR2: SGHTA, FQGNSA. The CDR3 is 14 residues long. In nucleotides, the CDR3 is TGTGCCAGCAGCTTAAGGGCTTTCCAAGAGACCCAGTACTTC. Residues: CASSLRAFQETQYF.

This clonotype was seen a few times. The chain joins TRBV7-2 to TRBJ2-7, with D possibly being TRBD1 or TRBD2 (5 bases each). The ends were cut back, 1 base at V and 12 bases at J, with 16 bases in the middle. CDR1 and CDR2 (germline): SGHTA, FQGNSA. CDR3 length: 13 amino acids. The CDR3 loop reads CASSLVGRGERYF. CDR3 bases: TGTGCCAGCAGCTTAGTTGGACGAGGGGAGAGGTACTTC.

This clonotype was observed a few times. The J gene is TRBJ1-6, the V gene TRBV4-3; 8 nucleotides match TRBD1. The CDR3 length is 16 residues. V lost 0 bases, J lost 6 bases, and 4 bases stayed unmatched. The V gene's germline CDR1 is LGHNA and CDR2 YSLEER. This CDR3 is CASSQDPRGLNSPLHF. The CDR3, as DNA: TGCGCCAGCAGCCAAGATCCCAGGGGGCTTAATTCACCCCTCCACTTT.

The CDR3 DNA sequence: TGTGCCAGCAGCCCCGACCGGGACAGGGGAGGCTACACCTTC. This gives the protein CASSPDRDRGGYTF. The chain carries TRBV7-8 and TRBJ1-2, with TRBD1 identical over 10 bases. V dropped 5 bases and J dropped 8; count of bases not matched to a gene: 8. Per germline, CDR1 SGHVS and CDR2 FQNEAQ. This CDR3 is 14 amino acids long.